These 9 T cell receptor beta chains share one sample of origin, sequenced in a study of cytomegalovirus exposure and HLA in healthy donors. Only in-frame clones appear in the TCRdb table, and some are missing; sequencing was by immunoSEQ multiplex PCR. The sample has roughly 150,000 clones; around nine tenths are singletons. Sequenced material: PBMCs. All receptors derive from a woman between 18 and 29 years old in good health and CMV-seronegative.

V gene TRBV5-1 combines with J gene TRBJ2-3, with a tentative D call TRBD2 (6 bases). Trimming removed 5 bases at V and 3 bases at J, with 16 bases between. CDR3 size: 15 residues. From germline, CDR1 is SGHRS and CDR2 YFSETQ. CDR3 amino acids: CASSPLAGGTDTQYF. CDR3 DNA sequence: TGCGCCAGCAGTCCCCTAGCCGGGGGTACAGATACGCAGTATTTT.

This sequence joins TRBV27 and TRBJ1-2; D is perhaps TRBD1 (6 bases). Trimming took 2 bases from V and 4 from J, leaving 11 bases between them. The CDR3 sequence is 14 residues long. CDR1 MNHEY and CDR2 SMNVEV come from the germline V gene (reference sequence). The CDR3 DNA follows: TGTGCCAGCAGTTTAAGTAGGGGGAGCTATGGCTACACCTTC. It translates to CASSLSRGSYGYTF.

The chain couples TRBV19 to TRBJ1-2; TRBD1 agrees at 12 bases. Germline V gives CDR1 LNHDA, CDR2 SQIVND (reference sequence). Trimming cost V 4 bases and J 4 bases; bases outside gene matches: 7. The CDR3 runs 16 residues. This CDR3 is CASSTGTGGRFYGYTF. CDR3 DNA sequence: TGTGCCAGTAGTACCGGGACAGGGGGCCGATTCTATGGCTACACCTTC.

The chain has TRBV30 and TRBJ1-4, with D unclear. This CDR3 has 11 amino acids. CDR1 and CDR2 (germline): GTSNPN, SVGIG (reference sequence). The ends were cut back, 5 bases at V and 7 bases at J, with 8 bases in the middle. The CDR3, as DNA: TGTGCCTGGGGCCGGGGTGAAAAACTGTTTTTT. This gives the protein CAWGRGEKLFF.

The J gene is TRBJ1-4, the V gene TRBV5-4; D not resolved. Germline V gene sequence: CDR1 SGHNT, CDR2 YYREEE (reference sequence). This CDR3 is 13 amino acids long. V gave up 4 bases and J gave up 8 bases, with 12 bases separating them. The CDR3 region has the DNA TGTGCCAGCAGCACTGGGAGGGAAGAAAAACTGTTTTTT. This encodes CASSTGREEKLFF.

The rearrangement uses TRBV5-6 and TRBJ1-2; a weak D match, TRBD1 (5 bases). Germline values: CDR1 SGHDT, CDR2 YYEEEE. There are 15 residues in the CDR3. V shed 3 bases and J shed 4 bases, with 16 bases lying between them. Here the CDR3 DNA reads TGTGCCAGCAGCTGGGGGGACGGGACTATCTATGGCTACACCTTC. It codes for CASSWGDGTIYGYTF.

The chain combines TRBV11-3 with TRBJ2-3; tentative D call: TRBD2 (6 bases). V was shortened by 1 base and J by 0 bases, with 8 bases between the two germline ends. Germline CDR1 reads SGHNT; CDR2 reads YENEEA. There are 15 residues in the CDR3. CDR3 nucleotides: TGTGCCAGCAGCTTAGCGGGGGATAGCACAGATACGCAGTATTTT. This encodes CASSLAGDSTDTQYF.

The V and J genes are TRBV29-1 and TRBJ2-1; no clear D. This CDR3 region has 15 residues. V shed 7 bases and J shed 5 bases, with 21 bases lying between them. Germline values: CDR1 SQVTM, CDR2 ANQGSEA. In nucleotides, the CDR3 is TGCAGCGCCCGGAGTGTGGCCCAACCGAACAATGAGCAGTTCTTC. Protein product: CSARSVAQPNNEQFF.

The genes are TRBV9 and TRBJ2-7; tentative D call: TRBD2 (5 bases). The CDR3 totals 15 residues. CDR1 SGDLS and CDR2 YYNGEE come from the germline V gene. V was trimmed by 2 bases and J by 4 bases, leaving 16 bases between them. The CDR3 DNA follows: TGTGCCAGCAGCGTTGACATAGGGAGCCAATACGAGCAGTACTTC. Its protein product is CASSVDIGSQYEQYF.